This entry features one T cell receptor beta chain sequence. The antigen is unknown. Germline assignment: CDR1 MNHNY and CDR2 SVGAGI (reference sequence). The CDR3 is made up of 15 amino acids. The V segment lost 2 bases and the J segment 5 bases; nucleotides outside the gene matches: 7. The data are from a study of blood T cell dynamics during melanoma immunotherapy. Study overall: First-line therapy was either pembrolizumab or nivolumab with ipilimumab for metastatic melanoma. Findings of the study overall: At W3, later disease-control patients showed bifurcated PBMC repertoire changes, unlike progressors.

Each bulk PBMC sample had 300 to 350 ng DNA loaded. The table came from immunoSEQ multiplex PCR; TCRdb's copy has only in-frame clones and leaves some out. Among 6,000 or so clones listed, nearly 90% were seen once. Time point defined: week 3, after first cycle of checkpoint inhibitor. The rearrangement uses TRBV6-6 and TRBJ2-3; 7 positions agree with TRBD1. The specimen was blood, collected from a patient treated with checkpoint blockade. The receptor was isolated from a human donor with melanoma. For the CDR3, the DNA is TGTGCCAGCAGTTACGAGGGGGCCTATGAAGATACGCAGTATTTT. It codes for CASSYEGAYEDTQYF.